A selection of T cell receptor beta chains follows, all from one sample in a study of shared clonotypes between healthy human individuals. Clones were sequenced by immunoSEQ multiplex PCR, and TCRdb holds only the in-frame ones, with some missing. Here the sample spans about 1 million clones, more than 60% being singletons. The sequencing sample was made of memory CD4+ T cells sorted from blood. These receptors originate from a man younger than 30 in good health. Each CDR3 is given with its conserved first and last residue. A D gene is named only where the DNA matches it firmly. The size field is filled for only some rows; it gives once, few, many or a size class.

j_call	clone_size	d_call	v_call	cdr3_aa	cdr3_nt
TRBJ1-1	-	-	TRBV19	CASNPATTDTEAFF	TGTGCCAGTAATCCGGCCACCACGGACACTGAAGCTTTCTTT
TRBJ2-7	-	TRBD2	TRBV27	CASRPGTSGVEQYF	TGTGCCAGCAGGCCAGGGACTAGCGGGGTCGAGCAGTACTTC
TRBJ2-7	-	-	TRBV7-8	CASSLKERGYF	TGTGCCAGCAGCTTAAAGGAACGAGGGTACTTC
TRBJ2-7	-	TRBD1	TRBV6-1	CASRKQGIPYEQYF	TGTGCCAGCAGGAAACAGGGGATCCCCTACGAGCAGTACTTC
TRBJ2-7	-	-	TRBV6-6	CASSSSTGTLSYEQYF	TGTGCCAGCAGTTCCTCCACGGGGACATTATCCTACGAGCAGTACTTC
TRBJ1-6	-	TRBD1	TRBV6-6	CASIPRQGNSPLHF	TGTGCCAGCATCCCTAGACAGGGGAATTCACCCCTCCACTTT
TRBJ2-7	-	-	TRBV19	CASSPQGYEQYF	TGTGCCAGTAGTCCACAGGGCTACGAGCAGTACTTC
TRBJ1-6	-	TRBD1	TRBV5-4	CASSLGADRGALNSPLHF	TGTGCCAGCAGCTTGGGAGCGGACAGGGGCGCTCTTAATTCACCCCTCCACTTT
TRBJ2-7	-	-	TRBV10-3	CAIMAGIPNEQYF	TGTGCCATCATGGCAGGGATCCCCAACGAGCAGTACTTC
TRBJ1-1	-	-	TRBV29-1	CSADQSGTEAFF	TGCAGCGCCGACCAGTCAGGGACTGAAGCTTTCTTT
TRBJ2-6	-	-	TRBV5-1	CASSTDSSGANVLTF	TGCGCCAGCAGCACTGACAGCTCTGGGGCCAACGTCCTGACTTTC
TRBJ1-1	few	-	TRBV2	CASSELRNTEAFF	TGTGCCAGCAGTGAGCTAAGGAACACTGAAGCTTTCTTT
TRBJ2-7	-	-	TRBV11-2	CASSLGGSGFLRVEDF	TGTGCCAGCAGCTTAGGTGGGTCAGGGTTCTTAAGAGTAGAGGACTTC
TRBJ1-5	-	-	TRBV28	CASSLLRGGQPQHF	TGTGCCAGCAGTTTATTACGGGGCGGTCAGCCCCAGCATTTT
TRBJ2-3	-	-	TRBV7-2	CASSLYAGSTDTQYF	TGTGCCAGCAGCTTATATGCGGGTAGCACAGATACGCAGTATTTT
TRBJ1-4	once	-	TRBV15	CATSRGQVEKLFF	TGTGCCACCAGCAGAGGACAGGTTGAGAAACTGTTTTTT